Listed below are T cell receptor beta chains from one sample, sequenced in a study of T-cell memory formation after mild COVID-19. TCRdb reanalysed the 5' RACE reads using MiXCR and keeps one entry per CDR3 protein. Among a few hundred thousand distinct CDR3 sequences listed, about a sixth were seen once. The sequencing input was PBMCs or a T cell subset sorted from them (not recorded which). The receptors come from a man younger than 35 who had mild COVID-19 (a few samples of this study predate the infection). Cell type and time point are not known. Each CDR3 is given with its conserved first and last residue. Fields, in order: CDR3 length, clone size, J gene, D gene, V gene, CDR3 DNA, CDR3 protein. D genes are given only for firm matches. Not all rows give a size; the values are once, few, many and, for expanded clones, a class.

len: 14
abundance: .
j_gene: TRBJ1-3
d_gene: TRBD1
v_gene: TRBV12-3/TRBV12-4
CDR3nt: TGTGCCAGCAGACAGACAGGGGCTGGAAACACCATATATTTT
CDR3aa: CASRQTGAGNTIYF

len: 16
abundance: few
j_gene: TRBJ1-2
d_gene: .
v_gene: TRBV18
CDR3nt: TGTGCCAGCTCGCCAACCCCCTCGACAGGCGAGTATGGCTACACCTTC
CDR3aa: CASSPTPSTGEYGYTF

len: 16
abundance: .
j_gene: TRBJ2-7
d_gene: .
v_gene: TRBV4-2
CDR3nt: TGTGCCAGCAGCCGAGAGACTACCCGAGAATCCTACGAGCAGTACTTC
CDR3aa: CASSRETTRESYEQYF

len: 15
abundance: few
j_gene: TRBJ2-5
d_gene: TRBD2
v_gene: TRBV29-1
CDR3nt: TGCAGCGTTGATGGGTTAGCGGGGGGGCCAGAGACCCAGTACTTC
CDR3aa: CSVDGLAGGPETQYF

len: 13
abundance: few
j_gene: TRBJ1-1
d_gene: .
v_gene: TRBV20-1
CDR3nt: TGCAGTGCTAAGGGTCCTCAGAACACTGAAGCTTTCTTT
CDR3aa: CSAKGPQNTEAFF

len: 12
abundance: few
j_gene: TRBJ2-3
d_gene: .
v_gene: TRBV20-1
CDR3nt: TGCAGCGCCCCCGAGCGCACAGATACGCAGTATTTT
CDR3aa: CSAPERTDTQYF

len: 12
abundance: .
j_gene: TRBJ1-1
d_gene: .
v_gene: TRBV28
CDR3nt: TGTGCCAGCATCACCTGGGGGTCTGAAGCTTTCTTT
CDR3aa: CASITWGSEAFF

len: 16
abundance: .
j_gene: TRBJ1-3
d_gene: .
v_gene: TRBV18
CDR3nt: TGTGCCAGCTCACCACGCGACAACGTTCCTGGAAACACCATATATTTT
CDR3aa: CASSPRDNVPGNTIYF

len: 15
abundance: few
j_gene: TRBJ2-3
d_gene: .
v_gene: TRBV6-2/TRBV6-3
CDR3nt: TGTGCCAGCAGTCTACCACAGGGCAAGGCAGATACGCAGTATTTT
CDR3aa: CASSLPQGKADTQYF

len: 19
abundance: few
j_gene: TRBJ1-4
d_gene: TRBD1
v_gene: TRBV20-1
CDR3nt: TGCAGTGCTAGAGTTCGCCGGACAGGGAATCTAAGCCATGGTGAAAAACTGTTTTTT
CDR3aa: CSARVRRTGNLSHGEKLFF

len: 15
abundance: .
j_gene: TRBJ2-7
d_gene: TRBD1
v_gene: TRBV7-2
CDR3nt: TGTGCCAGCAGCTCCTCTCTCGGACAGGCCTACGAGCAGTACTTC
CDR3aa: CASSSSLGQAYEQYF

len: 11
abundance: .
j_gene: TRBJ2-3
d_gene: .
v_gene: TRBV5-6
CDR3nt: TGTGCCAGCAGCTTAGACTCCGCAGCCGTTTTT
CDR3aa: CASSLDSAAVF

len: 14
abundance: few
j_gene: TRBJ1-1
d_gene: TRBD1
v_gene: TRBV5-5
CDR3nt: TGTGCCAGCAGCCGTGGACAGGGACTCACTGAAGCTTTCTTT
CDR3aa: CASSRGQGLTEAFF

len: 17
abundance: .
j_gene: TRBJ2-1
d_gene: TRBD1
v_gene: TRBV11-2
CDR3nt: TGTGCCAGCAGCCCACCCCTCCGGGACAGGGGGCGCTTTGAGCAGTTCTTC
CDR3aa: CASSPPLRDRGRFEQFF

len: 13
abundance: many
j_gene: TRBJ2-7
d_gene: TRBD1
v_gene: TRBV18
CDR3nt: TGTGCCAGCAGCCCGGGACAGACCTACGAGCAGTACTTC
CDR3aa: CASSPGQTYEQYF